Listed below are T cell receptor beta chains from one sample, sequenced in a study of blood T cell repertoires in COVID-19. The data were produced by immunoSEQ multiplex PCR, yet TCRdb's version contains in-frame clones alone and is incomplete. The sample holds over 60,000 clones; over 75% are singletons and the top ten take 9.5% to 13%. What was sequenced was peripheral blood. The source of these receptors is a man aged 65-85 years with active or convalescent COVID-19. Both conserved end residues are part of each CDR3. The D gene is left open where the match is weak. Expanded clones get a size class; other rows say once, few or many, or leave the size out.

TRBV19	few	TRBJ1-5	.	TGTGCCAGTAGTATAACAGTCACGCAGCCCCAGCATTTT	CASSITVTQPQHF
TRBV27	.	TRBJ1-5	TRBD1	TGTGCCAGCAGTTTATCGACAGGGAGGACCCAGCATTTT	CASSLSTGRTQHF
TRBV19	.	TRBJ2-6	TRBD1	TGTGCCAGTTGCGGGCTGGGACAGGGGTTTTCTGGGGCCAACGTCCTGACTTTC	CASCGLGQGFSGANVLTF
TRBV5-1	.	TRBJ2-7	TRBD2	TGCGCCAGCAGTTCGGGGGGATCTTCCTTCTACGAGCAGTACTTC	CASSSGGSSFYEQYF
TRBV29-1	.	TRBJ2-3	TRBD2	TGCGCCGGGGCTAGCGGGACGGCGGGGGGCACAGATACGCAGTATTTT	CAGASGTAGGTDTQYF
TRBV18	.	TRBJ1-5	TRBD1	TGTGCCAGCTCACCTGTGACAGGGCCAAATCAGCCCCAGCATTTT	CASSPVTGPNQPQHF
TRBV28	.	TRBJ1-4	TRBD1	TGTGCCAGCAGGAATCGACAGGGGCGCCGCGAAAAACTGTTTTTT	CASRNRQGRREKLFF
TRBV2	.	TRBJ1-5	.	TGTGCCAGCAGTGAGAAGAGGGCCAATCAGCCCCAGCATTTT	CASSEKRANQPQHF
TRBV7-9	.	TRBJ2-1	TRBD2	TGTGCCAGCAGCCTAGGACTAGCGGGAGTTTCGGATGAGCAGTTCTTC	CASSLGLAGVSDEQFF
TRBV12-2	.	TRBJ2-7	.	TGTGCAAGTCGCTTAGCTAAATGGCAGGGGCCCTACGAGCAGTACTTC	CASRLAKWQGPYEQYF
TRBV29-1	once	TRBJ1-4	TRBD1	TGCAGCGCAACCGGGACAGGGCGTAATGAAAAACTGTTTTTT	CSATGTGRNEKLFF
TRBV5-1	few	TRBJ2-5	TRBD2	TGCGCCAGCAGCCTAGCGGGCGCCTCCCAAGAGACCCAGTACTTC	CASSLAGASQETQYF
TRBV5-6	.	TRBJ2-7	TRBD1	TGTGCCAGCAGCTTCTCCGGGACAGGGACCTACGAGCAGTACTTC	CASSFSGTGTYEQYF
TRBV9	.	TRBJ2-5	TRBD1	TGTGCCAGCAGCGTATTAGGACAGGCCCAAGAGACCCAGTACTTC	CASSVLGQAQETQYF
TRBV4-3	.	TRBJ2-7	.	TGCGCCAGCAGCCAAATAAGGGACTCAGCCTACGAGCAGTACTTC	CASSQIRDSAYEQYF
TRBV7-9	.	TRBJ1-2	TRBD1	TGTGCCAGTGCGGACAGGGGCCGCGAGAAATATGGCTACACCTTC	CASADRGREKYGYTF
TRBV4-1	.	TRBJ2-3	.	TGCGCCAGCAGCCAAGATTTCTTAGCCGAGGTTACGCAGTATTTT	CASSQDFLAEVTQYF
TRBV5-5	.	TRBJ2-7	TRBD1	TGTGCCAGCAGCGGACAGGGGGCGTCTCTCGAGCAGTACTTC	CASSGQGASLEQYF
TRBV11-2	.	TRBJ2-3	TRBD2	TGTGCCAGCAGCTTGAGACTAGCGGCCGCCACAGATACGCAGTATTTT	CASSLRLAAATDTQYF
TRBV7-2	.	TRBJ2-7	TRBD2	TGTGCCAGCAGCTCCCCAGCGGGGCCGAGCTCCTACGAGCAGTACTTC	CASSSPAGPSSYEQYF
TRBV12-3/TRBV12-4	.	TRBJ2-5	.	TGTGCCAGCAGTTCCCGGGTACTTGAGACCCAGTACTTC	CASSSRVLETQYF
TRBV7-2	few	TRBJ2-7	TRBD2	TGTGCCAGCAGCCCGTGGACTAGCCGATCCTACGAGCAGTACTTC	CASSPWTSRSYEQYF
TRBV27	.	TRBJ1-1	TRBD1	TGTGCCAGCAGTTTAATGCAGGGGGCGGACACTGAAGCTTTCTTT	CASSLMQGADTEAFF
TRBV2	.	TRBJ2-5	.	TGTGCCAGCGAAGGGACTCGCCAAGAGACCCAGTACTTC	CASEGTRQETQYF
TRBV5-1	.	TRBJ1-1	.	TGCGCCAGCAGCTTAGGCGTGATCGGGACTGAAGCTTTCTTT	CASSLGVIGTEAFF
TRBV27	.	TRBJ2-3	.	TGTGCCAGCAGTTTATACGGGGGTTTTGGAGATACGCAGTATTTT	CASSLYGGFGDTQYF
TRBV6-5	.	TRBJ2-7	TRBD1	TGTGCCAGCAGTCCGGGACAGGGAATTTACGAGCAGTACTTC	CASSPGQGIYEQYF
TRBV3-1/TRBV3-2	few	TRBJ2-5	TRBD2	TGTGCCAGCAGCCGCCCGGGACTAGTACAAGAGACCCAGTACTTC	CASSRPGLVQETQYF
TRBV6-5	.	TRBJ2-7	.	TGTGCCAGCAGTTACTCTGAACGGGGCTACGAGCAGTACTTC	CASSYSERGYEQYF
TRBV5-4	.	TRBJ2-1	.	TGTGCCAGCAGCCCCAGGAATAGCTCCTACAATGAGCAGTTCTTC	CASSPRNSSYNEQFF
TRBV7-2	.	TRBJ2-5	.	TGTGCCAGCAGCTTAACTCACCTACAAGAGACCCAGTACTTC	CASSLTHLQETQYF
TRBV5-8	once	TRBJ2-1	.	TGTGCCAGCAGCTTATACGACGGGGAGCAGTTCTTC	CASSLYDGEQFF
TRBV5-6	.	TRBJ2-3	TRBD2	TGTGCCAGCAGGCCCCGTGCGGGGGGGGGCCCAGATACGCAGTATTTT	CASRPRAGGGPDTQYF
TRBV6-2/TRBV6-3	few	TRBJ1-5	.	TGTGCCAGCAGTTACAGGGGCGGCAATCAGCCCCAGCATTTT	CASSYRGGNQPQHF
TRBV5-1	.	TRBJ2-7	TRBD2	TGCGCCAGCAGCTCCGTTGGAGGGGAGGGCGAGCAGTACTTC	CASSSVGGEGEQYF
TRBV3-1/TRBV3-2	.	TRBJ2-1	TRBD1	TGTGCCAGCAGCCACCCGGGACAGGGGGCGAATGAGCAGTTCTTC	CASSHPGQGANEQFF
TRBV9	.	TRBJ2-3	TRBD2	TGTGCCAGCAGCGTAAGATTCGGGGTAGCGGGAGATACGCAGTATTTT	CASSVRFGVAGDTQYF
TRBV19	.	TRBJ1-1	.	TGTGCCAGTAGTATCTACCCGGGGTTGGTCACTGAAGCTTTCTTT	CASSIYPGLVTEAFF
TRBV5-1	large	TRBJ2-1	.	TGCGCCAGCAGCTTGGAGATCCAGGGGTCCTACAATGAGCAGTTCTTC	CASSLEIQGSYNEQFF
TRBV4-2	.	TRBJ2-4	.	TGTGCCAGCAGCCAAGATTTCAGGGTTATAGGCAAAAACATTCAGTACTTC	CASSQDFRVIGKNIQYF
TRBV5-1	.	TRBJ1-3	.	TGCGCCAGCAGCTTGGACGGCAGGGGAGGAAACACCATATATTTT	CASSLDGRGGNTIYF
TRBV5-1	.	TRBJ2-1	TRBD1	TGCGCCAGCAGCTTTCGACCGGGACAGTCCTACAATGAGCAGTTCTTC	CASSFRPGQSYNEQFF
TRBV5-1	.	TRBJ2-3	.	TGCGCCAGCAGCTTGGGACCTGTAGGGCGGGGAGATACGCAGTATTTT	CASSLGPVGRGDTQYF
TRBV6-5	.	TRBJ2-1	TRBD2	TGTGCCAGCAGTTCCTTTAGCGGGAGGCCGAACAATGAGCAGTTCTTC	CASSSFSGRPNNEQFF
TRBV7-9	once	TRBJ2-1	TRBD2	TGTGCCAGCGGCCCCTGGACTAGCGGGAGAAGCTCCTACAATGAGCAGTTCTTC	CASGPWTSGRSSYNEQFF
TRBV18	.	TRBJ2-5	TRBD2	TGTGCCAGCTCACCGGCAATAGCGGGAGGGCAGGAGACCCAGTACTTC	CASSPAIAGGQETQYF
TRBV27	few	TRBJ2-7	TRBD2	TGTGCCAGCAAGACGCTAGCGGGAGGGCCTTACGAGCAGTACTTC	CASKTLAGGPYEQYF
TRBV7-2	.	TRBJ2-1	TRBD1	TGTGCCAGCAGCTCCGGGACAGGATCCTACAATGAGCAGTTCTTC	CASSSGTGSYNEQFF
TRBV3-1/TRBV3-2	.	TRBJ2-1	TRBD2	TGTGCCAGCCAAGAGGGAGGGATCGGTGAGCAGTTCTTC	CASQEGGIGEQFF
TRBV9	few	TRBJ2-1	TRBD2	TGTGCCAGCAGCGTAGGGGGGACTAGACGCTACAATGAGCAGTTCTTC	CASSVGGTRRYNEQFF
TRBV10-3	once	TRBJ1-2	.	TGTGCCATCAGTGAGTCGGAGGGGCCGAACTATGGCTACACCTTC	CAISESEGPNYGYTF
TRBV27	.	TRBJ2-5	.	TGTGCCAGCAGCGGCGGCGGGACAGTACAAGAGACCCAGTACTTC	CASSGGGTVQETQYF
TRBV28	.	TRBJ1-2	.	TGTGCCAGCACCGTGGGGGGAGGGATCGGCGACTATGGCTACACCTTC	CASTVGGGIGDYGYTF
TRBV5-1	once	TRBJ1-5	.	TGCGCCAGCAGCTTCAGTAGCAATCAGCCCCAGCATTTT	CASSFSSNQPQHF
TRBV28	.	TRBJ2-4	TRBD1	TGTGCCAGCAGCTATCCCGGGACAGGGGTGGGCATTCAGTACTTC	CASSYPGTGVGIQYF